One sample yielded the 14 T cell receptor beta chains listed below, sequenced in a study of blood T cells in healthy people across ages. The authors ran a second PCR of roughly 6 to 12 cycles using a sample-barcoded 5' primer and a J-beta primer mix. Each CDR3 protein gets one entry after TCRdb re-called the 5' RACE reads with MiXCR. The repertoire holds 1.5 million or so distinct CDR3 sequences, with roughly 45% as singletons. Sequenced: blood. The receptors here all came from a woman between 18 and 29 years old in good health.

This clonotype was recorded a few times. This sequence joins TRBV27 and TRBJ2-7; 9 nucleotides align to TRBD2. This CDR3 comprises 17 residues. Trimming cost V 3 bases and J 2 bases; bases outside gene matches: 11. The germline gives CDR1 MNHEY, CDR2 SMNVEV (reference sequence). CDR3 sequence: CASSLTGSGSGTYEQYF. The CDR3 DNA follows: TGTGCCAGCAGTTTGACAGGTAGCGGGAGTGGGACCTACGAGCAGTACTTC.

Points on this clonotype: This could be a read error, since a much larger clone is one nucleotide away. The genes are TRBV29-1 and TRBJ1-1; D may be TRBD1 (5 bases). CDR1 is SQVTM, CDR2 ANQGSEA, per germline. This CDR3 region has 13 residues. CDR3 protein: CGVLEGISTEAFF. CDR3 nucleotide sequence: TGCGGCGTTCTGGAGGGGATAAGCACTGAAGCTTTCTTT.

V gene TRBV6-1 combines with J gene TRBJ2-1; 10 bases fit TRBD2. V was clipped by 6 bases and J by 9 bases; unmatched bases: 8. This CDR3 region has 14 residues. Germline assignment: CDR1 MNHNS and CDR2 SASEGT. This CDR3 reads CASRSGGGISEQFF. CDR3 nucleotides: TGTGCCAGCAGAAGCGGGGGGGGAATCAGTGAGCAGTTCTTC.

V is TRBV6-5 and J is TRBJ2-3; D is uncertain. Deletions cut 0 bases from V and 1 base from J, with 14 bases between. This CDR3 region has 17 residues. CDR1 is MNHEY and CDR2 is SVGAGI in the germline V gene. CDR3 protein: CASSYSNPVSGTDTQYF. The CDR3 nucleotides read TGTGCCAGCAGTTACTCAAACCCGGTGTCTGGCACAGATACGCAGTATTTT.

The V call is TRBV5-1, the J call TRBJ1-1; no clear D. The V gene's germline CDR1 is SGHRS and CDR2 YFSETQ. The CDR3 is 18 residues long. V was clipped by 6 bases and J by 4 bases, with 28 bases between them. In DNA, the CDR3 is TGCGCCAGCATACCTTATGGCCCGGGAGACCCCCCGGGCACTGAAGCTTTCTTT. Protein product: CASIPYGPGDPPGTEAFF. Combining the CDR3 with reference TRBV5-1 and TRBJ1-1 gives the whole variable domain KAGVTQTPRYLIKTRGQQVTLSCSPISGHRSVSWYQQTPGQGLQFLFEYFSETQRNKGNFPGRFSGRQFSNSRSEMNVSTLELGDSALYLCASIPYGPGDPPGTEAFFGQGTRLTVV.

This clonotype has just a few counts. In nucleotides, the CDR3 is TGTGCCAGCAGTTCCGCGATCCGGGATTCACCCCTCCACTTT. Its translation is CASSSAIRDSPLHF. The rearrangement joins TRBV6-6 to TRBJ1-6; no clear D gene. There are 14 residues in the CDR3. V was trimmed by 4 bases and J by 8 bases, leaving 12 bases between them. Germline V CDR1 and CDR2: MNHNY, SVGAGI (reference sequence).

This sequence joins TRBV5-1 and TRBJ2-1; 7 bases match TRBD2. Trimming cost V 2 bases and J 3 bases; bases outside gene matches: 5. CDR3 length: 15 residues. In germline, CDR1 is SGHRS, CDR2 YFSETQ. This CDR3 is CASSFAGVIYNEQFF. CDR3 nucleotide sequence: TGCGCCAGCAGCTTCGCGGGAGTTATCTACAATGAGCAGTTCTTC.

This sequence joins TRBV4-1 and TRBJ2-5, with a weak D call TRBD1 (6 bases). Deletions cut 0 bases from V and 4 bases from J, with 12 bases between. Germline CDR1 and CDR2: MGHRA and YSYEKL. This CDR3 spans 15 amino acids. The CDR3 sequence is CASSQDKGQGETQYF. The CDR3 coding sequence is TGCGCCAGCAGCCAAGATAAGGGACAAGGAGAGACCCAGTACTTC.

The rearrangement uses TRBV6-2 or TRBV6-3 and TRBJ2-3, with D unresolved. V shed 8 bases and J shed 2 bases, with 2 bases lying between them. The CDR3 runs 10 residues. Germline V lookup: CDR1 MNHEY, CDR2 SVGEGT. CDR3 in amino acids: CASYTDTQYF. CDR3 DNA: TGTGCCAGCTACACAGATACGCAGTATTTT.

The V and J genes are TRBV7-9 and TRBJ1-1; D ambiguous. CDR3 size: 14 residues. Looked up from germline, CDR1 is SEHNR and CDR2 is FQNEAQ (reference sequence). Trimming shortened V by 4 bases and J by 1 base, and 10 bases separated the two germline ends. The CDR3 protein is CASSSPAKNTEAFF. CDR3 coding DNA: TGTGCCAGCAGCTCCCCTGCTAAGAACACTGAAGCTTTCTTT.

This clonotype has more than one count but fewer than ten. The V gene is TRBV2, the J gene TRBJ2-5, with a possible D match to TRBD1 (6 bases). V lost 6 bases, J lost 2 bases, and 16 bases lay in between. CDR1 SNHLY and CDR2 FYNNEI come from the germline V gene. The CDR3 runs 15 residues. The CDR3 DNA reads TGTGCCAGCAGGAAGGTGGGGGCAGAGCAAGAGACCCAGTACTTC. Translating it yields CASRKVGAEQETQYF. The full variable domain, its missing parts supplied by reference TRBV2 and TRBJ2-5, is EPEVTQTPSHQVTQMGQEVILRCVPISNHLYFYWYRQILGQKVEFLVSFYNNEISEKSEIFDDQFSVERPDGSNFTLKIRSTKLEDSAMYFCASRKVGAEQETQYFGPGTRLLVL.

The chain carries TRBV12-3 or TRBV12-4 and TRBJ2-2; D might be TRBD2 (5 bases). This CDR3 contains 16 residues. The ends were cut back, 8 bases at V and 4 bases at J, with 20 bases in the middle. The CDR3 sequence is CASGRGEFTSTGELFF. The DNA for the CDR3 is TGTGCCAGCGGCCGGGGAGAGTTCACGTCCACCGGGGAGCTGTTTTTT.

V gene TRBV20-1 combines with J gene TRBJ2-7; tentatively, D is TRBD1 or TRBD2 (5 bases each). This CDR3 is 14 amino acids long. In germline, CDR1 is DFQATT, CDR2 SNEGSKA (reference sequence). The germline V and J ends were trimmed by 0 bases and 6 bases, with 15 bases remaining between them. CDR3 loop: CSARDGTYKSEQYF. CDR3 in DNA: TGCAGTGCTAGAGATGGGACCTATAAGAGCGAGCAGTACTTC.

The V call is TRBV7-2, the J call TRBJ2-7; TRBD2 agrees at 8 bases. V was pared by 4 bases and J by 0 bases, with 5 bases of the junction left unmatched. The CDR3 runs to 15 residues. Germline V gene data show CDR1 as SGHTA and CDR2 as FQGNSA. The DNA for the CDR3 is TGTGCCAGCAGCTCCAGCGGGGGCCACTCCTACGAGCAGTACTTC. It translates to CASSSSGGHSYEQYF.